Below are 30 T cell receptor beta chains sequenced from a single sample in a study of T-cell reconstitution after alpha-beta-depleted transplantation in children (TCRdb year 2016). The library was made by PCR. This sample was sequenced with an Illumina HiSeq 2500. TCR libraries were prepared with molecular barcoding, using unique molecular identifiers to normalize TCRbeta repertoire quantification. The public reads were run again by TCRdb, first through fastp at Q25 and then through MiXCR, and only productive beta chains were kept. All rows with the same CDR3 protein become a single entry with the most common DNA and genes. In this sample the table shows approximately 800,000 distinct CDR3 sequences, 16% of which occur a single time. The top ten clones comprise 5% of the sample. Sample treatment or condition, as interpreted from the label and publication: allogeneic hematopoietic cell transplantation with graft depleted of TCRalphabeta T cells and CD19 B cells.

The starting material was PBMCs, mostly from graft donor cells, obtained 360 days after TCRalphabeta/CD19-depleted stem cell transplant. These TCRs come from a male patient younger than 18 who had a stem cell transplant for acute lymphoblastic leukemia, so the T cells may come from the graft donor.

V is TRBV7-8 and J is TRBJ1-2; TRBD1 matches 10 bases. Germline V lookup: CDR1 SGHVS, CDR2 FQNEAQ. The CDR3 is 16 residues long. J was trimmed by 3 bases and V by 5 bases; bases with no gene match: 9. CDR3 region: CASSRRDRGRDYGYTF. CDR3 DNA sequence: TGTGCCAGCAGCCGCCGAGACAGGGGGCGGGACTATGGCTACACCTTC.

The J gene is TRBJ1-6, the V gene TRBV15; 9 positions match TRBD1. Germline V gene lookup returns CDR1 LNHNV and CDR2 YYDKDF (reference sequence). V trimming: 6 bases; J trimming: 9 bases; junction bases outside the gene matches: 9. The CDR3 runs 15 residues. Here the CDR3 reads CATSQGTGSISPLHF. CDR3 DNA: TGTGCCACCAGTCAAGGGACAGGGTCAATTTCACCCCTCCACTTT.

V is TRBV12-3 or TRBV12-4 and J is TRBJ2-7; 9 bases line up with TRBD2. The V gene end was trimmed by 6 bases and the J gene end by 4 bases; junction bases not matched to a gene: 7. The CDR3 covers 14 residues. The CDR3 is CASRSTSGQYEQYF. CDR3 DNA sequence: TGTGCCAGCAGGTCTACTAGCGGGCAGTACGAGCAGTACTTC.

The CDR3 DNA reads TGCGCCAGCAGCCAAGAGTGGGGCGAGAGTGGAAACACCATATATTTT. As protein: CASSQEWGESGNTIYF. The chain joins TRBV4-3 to TRBJ1-3; D perhaps matches TRBD1 (5 bases). The germline V gene has CDR1 LGHNA and CDR2 YSLEER. This CDR3 is 16 amino acids long. Trimming removed 0 bases from V and 3 bases from J, with 12 bases in between.

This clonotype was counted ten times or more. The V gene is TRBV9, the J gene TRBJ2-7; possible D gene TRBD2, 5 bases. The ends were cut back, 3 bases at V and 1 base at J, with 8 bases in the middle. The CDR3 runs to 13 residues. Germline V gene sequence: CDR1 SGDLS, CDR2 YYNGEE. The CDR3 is CASSARGSYEQYF. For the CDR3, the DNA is TGTGCCAGCAGCGCTCGGGGATCCTACGAGCAGTACTTC.

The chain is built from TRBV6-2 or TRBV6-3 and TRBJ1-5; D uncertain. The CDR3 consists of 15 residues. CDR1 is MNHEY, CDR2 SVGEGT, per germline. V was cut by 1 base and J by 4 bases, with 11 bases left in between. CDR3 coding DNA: TGTGCCAGCAGTTACTTTTCGGCAAGTAATCAGCCCCAGCATTTT. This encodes CASSYFSASNQPQHF.

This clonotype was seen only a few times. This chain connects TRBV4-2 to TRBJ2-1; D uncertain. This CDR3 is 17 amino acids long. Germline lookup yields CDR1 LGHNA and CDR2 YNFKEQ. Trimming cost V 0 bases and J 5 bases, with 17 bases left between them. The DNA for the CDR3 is TGTGCCAGCAGCCAAGAGGGGTATAGGCCGAAGGACAATGAGCAGTTCTTC. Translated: CASSQEGYRPKDNEQFF.

This CDR3 is CSVDGVADASYEQYF. The CDR3 nucleotides are TGCAGCGTTGATGGAGTAGCGGACGCGTCCTACGAGCAGTACTTC. V is TRBV29-1 and J is TRBJ2-7; possible D gene TRBD2, 6 bases. V was clipped by 3 bases and J by 1 base, with 16 bases between them. CDR3 size: 15 residues. Per germline, CDR1 SQVTM and CDR2 ANQGSEA.

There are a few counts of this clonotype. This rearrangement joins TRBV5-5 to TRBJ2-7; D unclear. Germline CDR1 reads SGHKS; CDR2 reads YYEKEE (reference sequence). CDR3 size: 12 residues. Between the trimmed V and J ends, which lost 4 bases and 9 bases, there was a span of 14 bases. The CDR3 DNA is TGTGCCAGCAGCCCCCACGCTGAGGTGCAGTACTTC. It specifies CASSPHAEVQYF. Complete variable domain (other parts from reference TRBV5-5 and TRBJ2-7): DAGVTQSPTHLIKTRGQQVTLRCSPISGHKSVSWYQQVLGQGPQFIFQYYEKEERGRGNFPDRFSARQFPNYSSELNVNALLLGDSALYLCASSPHAEVQYFGPGTRLTVT.

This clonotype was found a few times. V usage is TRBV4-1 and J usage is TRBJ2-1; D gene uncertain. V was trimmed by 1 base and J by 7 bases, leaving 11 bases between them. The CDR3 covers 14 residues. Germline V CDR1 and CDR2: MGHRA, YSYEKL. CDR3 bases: TGCGCCAGCAGCCAAGTCTCGAGATTTAATGAGCAGTTCTTC. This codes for CASSQVSRFNEQFF.

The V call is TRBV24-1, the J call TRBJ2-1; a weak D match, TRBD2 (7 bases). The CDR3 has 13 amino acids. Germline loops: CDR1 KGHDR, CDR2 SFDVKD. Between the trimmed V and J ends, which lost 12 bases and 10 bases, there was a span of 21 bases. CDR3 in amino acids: CAVTSGATGEQFF. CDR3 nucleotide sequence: TGTGCCGTTACAAGCGGGGCCACAGGGGAGCAGTTCTTC.

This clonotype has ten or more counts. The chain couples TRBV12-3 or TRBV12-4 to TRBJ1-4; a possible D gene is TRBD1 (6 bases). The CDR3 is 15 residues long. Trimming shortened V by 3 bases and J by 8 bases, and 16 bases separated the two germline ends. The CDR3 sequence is CASSFDWGRREKLFF. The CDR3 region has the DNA TGTGCCAGCAGTTTCGATTGGGGGCGCCGAGAAAAACTGTTTTTT.

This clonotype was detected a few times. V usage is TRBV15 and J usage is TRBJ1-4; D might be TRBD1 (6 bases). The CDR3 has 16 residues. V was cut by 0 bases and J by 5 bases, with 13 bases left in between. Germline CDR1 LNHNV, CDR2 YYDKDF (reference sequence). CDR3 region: CATSRDSGAANEKLFF. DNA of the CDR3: TGTGCCACCAGCAGAGATTCGGGGGCCGCAAATGAAAAACTGTTTTTT.

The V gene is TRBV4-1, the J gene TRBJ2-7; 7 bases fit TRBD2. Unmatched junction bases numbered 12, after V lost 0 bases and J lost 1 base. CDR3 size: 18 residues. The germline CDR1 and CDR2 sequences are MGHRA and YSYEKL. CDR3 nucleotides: TGCGCCAGCAGCCAAGATTATCCGCTCGTCGGGAGGTCCTACGAGCAGTACTTC. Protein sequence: CASSQDYPLVGRSYEQYF.

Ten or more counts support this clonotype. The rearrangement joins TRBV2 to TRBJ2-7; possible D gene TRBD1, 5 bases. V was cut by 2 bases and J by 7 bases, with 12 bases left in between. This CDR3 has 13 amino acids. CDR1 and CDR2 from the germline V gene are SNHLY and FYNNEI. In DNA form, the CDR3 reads TGTGCCAGCAGTGAACTGTGGGGCAAAGAGCAGTACTTC. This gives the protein CASSELWGKEQYF.

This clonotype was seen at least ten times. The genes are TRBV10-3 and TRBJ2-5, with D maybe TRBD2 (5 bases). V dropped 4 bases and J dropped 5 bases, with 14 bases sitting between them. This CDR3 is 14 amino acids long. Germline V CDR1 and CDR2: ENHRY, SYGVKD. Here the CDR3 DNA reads TGTGCCATCAGTGTGGAGGCTTGGGAGGAGACCCAGTACTTC. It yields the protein CAISVEAWEETQYF.

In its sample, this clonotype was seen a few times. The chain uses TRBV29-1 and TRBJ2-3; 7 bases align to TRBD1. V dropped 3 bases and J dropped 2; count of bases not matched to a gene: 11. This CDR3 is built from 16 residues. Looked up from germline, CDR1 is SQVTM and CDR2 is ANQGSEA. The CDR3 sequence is CSVDPTGVADTDTQYF. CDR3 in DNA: TGCAGCGTTGATCCAACAGGGGTTGCTGACACAGATACGCAGTATTTT.

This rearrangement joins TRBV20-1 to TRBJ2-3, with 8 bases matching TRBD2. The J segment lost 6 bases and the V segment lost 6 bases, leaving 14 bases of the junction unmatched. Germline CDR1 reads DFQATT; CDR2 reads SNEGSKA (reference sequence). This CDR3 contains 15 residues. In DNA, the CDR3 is TGCAGTGCCGGACTAGCTCAACTCCGTAGGGATACGCAGTATTTT. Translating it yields CSAGLAQLRRDTQYF.

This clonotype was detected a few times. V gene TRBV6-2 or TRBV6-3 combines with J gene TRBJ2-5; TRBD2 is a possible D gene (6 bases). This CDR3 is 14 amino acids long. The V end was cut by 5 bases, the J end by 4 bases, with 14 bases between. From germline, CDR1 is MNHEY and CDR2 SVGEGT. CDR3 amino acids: CASSTAGSTETQYF. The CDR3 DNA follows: TGTGCCAGCAGTACGGCGGGATCCACAGAGACCCAGTACTTC.

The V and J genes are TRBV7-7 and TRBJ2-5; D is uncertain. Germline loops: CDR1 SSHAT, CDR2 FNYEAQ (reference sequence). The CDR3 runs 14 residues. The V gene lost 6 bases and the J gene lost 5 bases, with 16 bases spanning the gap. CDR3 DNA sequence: TGTGCCAGCAGTTCCCCGGGTCTGGGGGAGACCCAGTACTTC. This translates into CASSSPGLGETQYF.

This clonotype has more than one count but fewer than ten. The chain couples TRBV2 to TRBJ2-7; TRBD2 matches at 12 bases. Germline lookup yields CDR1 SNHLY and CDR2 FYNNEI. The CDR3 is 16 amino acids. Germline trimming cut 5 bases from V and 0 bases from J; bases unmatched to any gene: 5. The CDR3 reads CASSSSTSGGSYEQYF. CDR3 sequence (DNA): TGTGCCAGCAGTTCCTCGACTAGCGGGGGCTCCTACGAGCAGTACTTC. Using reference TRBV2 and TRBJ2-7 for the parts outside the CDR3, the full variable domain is EPEVTQTPSHQVTQMGQEVILRCVPISNHLYFYWYRQILGQKVEFLVSFYNNEISEKSEIFDDQFSVERPDGSNFTLKIRSTKLEDSAMYFCASSSSTSGGSYEQYFGPGTRLTVT.

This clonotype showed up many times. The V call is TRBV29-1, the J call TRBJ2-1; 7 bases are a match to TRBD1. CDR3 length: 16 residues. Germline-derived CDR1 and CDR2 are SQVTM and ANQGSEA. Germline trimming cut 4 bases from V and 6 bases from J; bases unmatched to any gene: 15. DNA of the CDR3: TGCAGCGTTGTAGGCCCCGGGACAGCAGGGAGCAATGAGCAGTTCTTC. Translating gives CSVVGPGTAGSNEQFF.

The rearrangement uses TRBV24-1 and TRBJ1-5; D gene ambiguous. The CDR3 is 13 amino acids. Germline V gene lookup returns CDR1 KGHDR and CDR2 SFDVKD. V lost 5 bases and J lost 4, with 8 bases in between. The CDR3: CATSGTRNQPQHF. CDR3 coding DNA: TGTGCCACCAGTGGCACCAGAAATCAGCCCCAGCATTTT.

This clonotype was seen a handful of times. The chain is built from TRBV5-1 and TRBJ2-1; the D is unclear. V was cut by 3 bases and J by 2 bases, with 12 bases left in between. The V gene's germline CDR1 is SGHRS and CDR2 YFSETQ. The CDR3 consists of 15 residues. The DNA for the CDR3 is TGCGCCAGCAGCTCTATCATAGTGGCCTACAATGAGCAGTTCTTC. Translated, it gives CASSSIIVAYNEQFF.

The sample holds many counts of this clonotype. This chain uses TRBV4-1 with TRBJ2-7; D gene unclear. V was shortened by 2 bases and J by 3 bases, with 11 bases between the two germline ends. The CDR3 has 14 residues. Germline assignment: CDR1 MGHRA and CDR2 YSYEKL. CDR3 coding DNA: TGCGCCAGCAGCCAAACCCGGGTTTTCTACGAGCAGTACTTC. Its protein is CASSQTRVFYEQYF.

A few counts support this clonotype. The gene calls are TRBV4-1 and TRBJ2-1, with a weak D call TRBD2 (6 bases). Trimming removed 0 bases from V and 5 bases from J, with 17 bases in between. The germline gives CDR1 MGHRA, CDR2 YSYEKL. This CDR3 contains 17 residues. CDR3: CASSQEDVGRWHNEQFF. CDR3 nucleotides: TGCGCCAGCAGCCAAGAGGACGTTGGGAGGTGGCACAATGAGCAGTTCTTC.

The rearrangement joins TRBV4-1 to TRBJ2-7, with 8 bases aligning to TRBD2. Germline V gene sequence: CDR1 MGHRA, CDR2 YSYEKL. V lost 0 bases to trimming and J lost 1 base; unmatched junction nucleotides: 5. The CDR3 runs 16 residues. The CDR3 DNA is TGCGCCAGCAGCCAAGAGGGTAGCGGGATATCCTACGAGCAGTACTTC. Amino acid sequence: CASSQEGSGISYEQYF.

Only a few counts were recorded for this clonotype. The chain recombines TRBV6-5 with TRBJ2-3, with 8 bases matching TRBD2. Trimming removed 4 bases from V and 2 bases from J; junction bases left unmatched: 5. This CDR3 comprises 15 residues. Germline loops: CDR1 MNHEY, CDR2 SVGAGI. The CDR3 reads CASSLIAGYTDTQYF. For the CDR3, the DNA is TGTGCCAGCAGTTTGATAGCGGGGTACACAGATACGCAGTATTTT.

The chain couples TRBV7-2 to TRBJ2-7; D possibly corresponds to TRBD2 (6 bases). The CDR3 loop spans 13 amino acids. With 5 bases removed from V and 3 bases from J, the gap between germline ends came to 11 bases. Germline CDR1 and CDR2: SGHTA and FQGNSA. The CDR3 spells CASSTAGYYEQYF. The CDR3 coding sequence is TGTGCCAGCAGCACAGCGGGCTACTACGAGCAGTACTTC.

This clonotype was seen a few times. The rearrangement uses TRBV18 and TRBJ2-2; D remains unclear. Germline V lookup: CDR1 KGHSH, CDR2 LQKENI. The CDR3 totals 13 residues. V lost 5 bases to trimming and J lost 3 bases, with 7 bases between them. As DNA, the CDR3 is TGTGCCAGCTCAATACAGTACACCGGGGAGCTGTTTTTT. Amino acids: CASSIQYTGELFF.